The sequence of this T cell receptor (beta chain) was determined in a study of glioma-infiltrating T cells after dendritic cell vaccination. Study-wide findings and caveats: TCR clonality showed no direct relationship with survival.

Details on this clone: Its antigen is as yet unknown.

Profiled with immunoSEQ multiplex PCR; TCRdb holds only in-frame clones, not every one. The data hold about 87,000 clones, with around four fifths observed a single time. The time point denotes: after dendritic cell vaccination, including at tumor progression/relapse. The specimen was blood, collected after dendritic cell vaccination. The sequence came from a human donor with glioblastoma.

CDR3 protein: CASSLRSSGEDNEQFF. CDR3 nucleotide sequence: TGTGCCAGCAGCTTACGATCTAGCGGGGAAGACAATGAGCAGTTCTTC. The rearrangement uses TRBV11-2 and TRBJ2-1; 9 positions match TRBD2. The CDR3 runs 16 residues. Germline values: CDR1 SGHAT, CDR2 FQNNGV. V shed 2 bases, J shed 5 bases, and the junction held 7 bases outside the gene matches.